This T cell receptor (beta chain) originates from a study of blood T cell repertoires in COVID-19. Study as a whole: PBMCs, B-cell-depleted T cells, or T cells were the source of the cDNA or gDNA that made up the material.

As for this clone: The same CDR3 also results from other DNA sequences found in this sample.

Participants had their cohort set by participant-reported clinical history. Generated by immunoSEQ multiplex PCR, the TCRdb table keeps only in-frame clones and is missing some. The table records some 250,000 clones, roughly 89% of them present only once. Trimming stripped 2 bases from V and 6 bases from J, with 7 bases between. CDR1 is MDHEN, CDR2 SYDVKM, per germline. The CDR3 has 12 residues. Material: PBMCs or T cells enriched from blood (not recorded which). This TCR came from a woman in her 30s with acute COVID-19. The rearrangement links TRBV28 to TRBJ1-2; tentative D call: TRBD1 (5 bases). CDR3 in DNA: TGTGCCAGCAGTTTACAGGGCAATGGCTACACCTTC. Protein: CASSLQGNGYTF.